This is a list of T cell receptor beta chains from one sample in a study of human T cells and chemical hapten exposure. TCRdb called the RACE reads again in MiXCR, with one record for every CDR3 protein. The sample contains roughly 380,000 distinct CDR3 sequences, 4.5% to 6% of which appear only once. The source material was whole blood, sampled in connection with sensitization to the hapten diphenylcyclopropenone (DPC). The receptors were gathered from a woman in her forties or fifties with alopecia areata. Some clones in this sample may be carry-over from other donors' samples. Both conserved end residues are part of each CDR3. The order of the fields is V gene, clone size, J gene, D gene, CDR3 protein, CDR3 DNA. The D gene is left open where the match is weak. Only part of the rows carry a size: once, few, many, or a class if the clone is expanded.

v_call: TRBV5-8; clone_size: .; j_call: TRBJ1-6; d_call: .; cdr3_aa: CASSLLVRESYNSPLHF; cdr3_nt: TGTGCCAGCAGCTTGTTAGTCCGGGAATCCTATAATTCACCCCTCCACTTT
v_call: TRBV29-1; clone_size: many; j_call: TRBJ1-1; d_call: .; cdr3_aa: CSVVGWVLENTEAFF; cdr3_nt: TGCAGCGTTGTGGGATGGGTCTTGGAGAACACTGAAGCTTTCTTT
v_call: TRBV11-2; clone_size: many; j_call: TRBJ2-3; d_call: .; cdr3_aa: CASSLDWGSTDTQYF; cdr3_nt: TGTGCCAGCAGCTTAGATTGGGGGAGCACAGATACGCAGTATTTT
v_call: TRBV10-2; clone_size: few; j_call: TRBJ1-2; d_call: .; cdr3_aa: CASSESAGNYGYTF; cdr3_nt: TGCGCCAGCAGTGAGTCTGCAGGGAACTATGGCTACACCTTC
v_call: TRBV14; clone_size: .; j_call: TRBJ2-7; d_call: TRBD2; cdr3_aa: CASSHSKPGGAYEQYF; cdr3_nt: TGTGCCAGCAGCCATTCAAAACCCGGGGGGGCCTACGAGCAGTACTTC
v_call: TRBV12-3/TRBV12-4; clone_size: few; j_call: TRBJ1-1; d_call: TRBD1; cdr3_aa: CASSRRGRETEAFF; cdr3_nt: TGTGCCAGCAGTCGCAGGGGGCGGGAAACTGAAGCTTTCTTT
v_call: TRBV7-8; clone_size: few; j_call: TRBJ1-6; d_call: .; cdr3_aa: CASSLAPGVNSPLHF; cdr3_nt: TGTGCCAGCAGCTTAGCCCCAGGGGTAAATTCACCCCTCCACTTT
v_call: TRBV29-1; clone_size: many; j_call: TRBJ2-2; d_call: .; cdr3_aa: CSVEDNPGELFF; cdr3_nt: TGCAGCGTTGAAGACAACCCCGGGGAGCTGTTTTTT
v_call: TRBV29-1; clone_size: many; j_call: TRBJ2-3; d_call: .; cdr3_aa: CSANGGGADTQYF; cdr3_nt: TGCAGCGCTAACGGTGGGGGAGCGGATACGCAGTATTTT
v_call: TRBV12-3/TRBV12-4; clone_size: few; j_call: TRBJ2-1; d_call: TRBD1; cdr3_aa: CASSPRTGSGNEQFF; cdr3_nt: TGTGCCAGCAGCCCGAGGACAGGGAGTGGCAATGAGCAGTTCTTC
v_call: TRBV18; clone_size: few; j_call: TRBJ1-2; d_call: .; cdr3_aa: CASSLHLDGNYGYTF; cdr3_nt: TGTGCCAGCTCTCTCCACCTAGACGGGAACTATGGCTACACCTTC
v_call: TRBV5-4; clone_size: .; j_call: TRBJ2-2; d_call: .; cdr3_aa: CASSLVSAGPNTGELFF; cdr3_nt: TGTGCCAGCAGCTTGGTTTCGGCGGGGCCTAACACCGGGGAGCTGTTTTTT
v_call: TRBV5-5; clone_size: many; j_call: TRBJ2-1; d_call: .; cdr3_aa: CASSLEGTHYNEQFF; cdr3_nt: TGTGCCAGCAGCTTGGAGGGGACACATTACAATGAGCAGTTCTTC
v_call: TRBV3-1; clone_size: .; j_call: TRBJ2-5; d_call: TRBD2; cdr3_aa: CASSPLAGEEETQYF; cdr3_nt: TGTGCCAGCAGCCCACTTGCGGGAGAGGAAGAGACCCAGTACTTC
v_call: TRBV14; clone_size: .; j_call: TRBJ2-3; d_call: .; cdr3_aa: CASSPRGIAFTDTQYF; cdr3_nt: TGTGCCAGCAGCCCTCGCGGCATCGCATTCACAGATACGCAGTATTTT
v_call: TRBV5-6; clone_size: many; j_call: TRBJ1-5; d_call: TRBD1; cdr3_aa: CASTINRGGVSNQPQHF; cdr3_nt: TGTGCCAGCACCATAAACAGGGGAGGCGTAAGCAATCAGCCCCAGCATTTT
v_call: TRBV29-1; clone_size: few; j_call: TRBJ2-1; d_call: .; cdr3_aa: CSVEEVDVYEQFF; cdr3_nt: TGCAGCGTTGAAGAGGTAGACGTATATGAGCAGTTCTTC
v_call: TRBV20-1; clone_size: many; j_call: TRBJ2-7; d_call: TRBD2; cdr3_aa: CSAEGTSGIFGQYF; cdr3_nt: TGCAGTGCCGAAGGGACTAGCGGGATTTTCGGGCAGTACTTC
v_call: TRBV29-1; clone_size: many; j_call: TRBJ2-7; d_call: .; cdr3_aa: CSATHGGYEQYF; cdr3_nt: TGCAGCGCGACCCATGGGGGGTACGAGCAGTACTTC
v_call: TRBV3-1; clone_size: .; j_call: TRBJ2-3; d_call: TRBD2; cdr3_aa: CASSRRGGDSQYF; cdr3_nt: TGTGCCAGCAGCCGTCGGGGGGGAGATTCGCAGTATTTT